These T cell receptor beta chains were read from a single sample in a study of blood T cell repertoires in COVID-19. Method: immunoSEQ multiplex PCR; TCRdb's copy keeps in-frame clones and lacks some. The table has about 54,000 clones, roughly 90% seen once; the top ten hold almost 4%. The specimen was peripheral blood. These receptors originate from a man aged 45-65 years with acute or convalescent COVID-19. Each CDR3 is given with its conserved first and last residue. The D gene is left open where the match is weak. Clone sizes are given selectively: once, few, many, or a class where the clone is expanded.

d_call: TRBD1
v_call: TRBV18
j_call: TRBJ2-2
clone_size: once
cdr3_nt: TGTGCCAGCTCATCACAGGGGTCCGGCACCGGGGAGCTGTTTTTT
cdr3_aa: CASSSQGSGTGELFF

d_call: TRBD1
v_call: TRBV30
j_call: TRBJ1-4
clone_size: NA
cdr3_nt: TGTGCCTGGAGTGTAAGCACGGGACAGTCGGAAAAACTGTTTTTT
cdr3_aa: CAWSVSTGQSEKLFF

d_call: TRBD2
v_call: TRBV5-1
j_call: TRBJ2-3
clone_size: NA
cdr3_nt: TGCGCCAGCAGCTTGGGACTAGCGGGAGGTAAAGAGGCAGATACGCAGTATTTT
cdr3_aa: CASSLGLAGGKEADTQYF

d_call: TRBD1
v_call: TRBV7-9
j_call: TRBJ2-3
clone_size: NA
cdr3_nt: TGTGCCAGCAGCTCCCGGGACAGGGGGTTCGATACGCAGTATTTT
cdr3_aa: CASSSRDRGFDTQYF

d_call: TRBD2
v_call: TRBV7-9
j_call: TRBJ2-7
clone_size: NA
cdr3_nt: TGTGCCAGCAGCTTATTGGTGGGTAGCGGGGAGCAGTACTTC
cdr3_aa: CASSLLVGSGEQYF

d_call: TRBD1
v_call: TRBV2
j_call: TRBJ2-7
clone_size: NA
cdr3_nt: TGTACTACAGGGGGCAGCTCCTACGAGCAGTACTTC
cdr3_aa: CTTGGSSYEQYF

d_call: NA
v_call: TRBV19
j_call: TRBJ2-3
clone_size: once
cdr3_nt: TGTGCCAGTAGTACCAAAGATACGCAGTATTTT
cdr3_aa: CASSTKDTQYF

d_call: TRBD1
v_call: TRBV7-9
j_call: TRBJ2-7
clone_size: NA
cdr3_nt: TGTGCCAGCAGCCCCACAGGGGGGAAGTACGAGCAGTACTTC
cdr3_aa: CASSPTGGKYEQYF

d_call: TRBD1
v_call: TRBV6-5
j_call: TRBJ1-4
clone_size: NA
cdr3_nt: TGTGCCAGCAGTACCCCCGGGACAGGGGTAGAAAAACTGTTTTTT
cdr3_aa: CASSTPGTGVEKLFF

d_call: TRBD1
v_call: TRBV2
j_call: TRBJ1-2
clone_size: NA
cdr3_nt: TGTGCCAGCAGTCCCACGGACAGGGGAGGAGAAGGCTACACCTTC
cdr3_aa: CASSPTDRGGEGYTF

d_call: TRBD2
v_call: TRBV27
j_call: TRBJ2-7
clone_size: NA
cdr3_nt: TGTGCCAGCAGTTTCGGGACTAGCGGGAGTAACGTGGCCGAGCAGTACTTC
cdr3_aa: CASSFGTSGSNVAEQYF

d_call: TRBD1
v_call: TRBV18
j_call: TRBJ1-1
clone_size: NA
cdr3_nt: TGTGCCAGCTCACTAAATTCCGGGACAGGGGGCAATGAAGCTTTCTTT
cdr3_aa: CASSLNSGTGGNEAFF

d_call: TRBD2
v_call: TRBV5-5
j_call: TRBJ2-5
clone_size: NA
cdr3_nt: TGTGCCAGCAGGGGAGGGGAGGGCCCGGGAGAGACCCAGTACTTC
cdr3_aa: CASRGGEGPGETQYF

d_call: TRBD1
v_call: TRBV3-1/TRBV3-2
j_call: TRBJ1-4
clone_size: NA
cdr3_nt: TGTGCCAGCAGCCCTAGGGGGCTACTAAATGAAAAACTGTTTTTT
cdr3_aa: CASSPRGLLNEKLFF

d_call: TRBD2
v_call: TRBV6-5
j_call: TRBJ2-5
clone_size: NA
cdr3_nt: TGTGCCTCCCGAGGGACTAGTTCGGGCGAGACCCAGTACTTC
cdr3_aa: CASRGTSSGETQYF

d_call: NA
v_call: TRBV5-4
j_call: TRBJ1-1
clone_size: NA
cdr3_nt: TGTGCCAGCAGCTGGGACAAGAGGAACACTGAAGCTTTCTTT
cdr3_aa: CASSWDKRNTEAFF

d_call: NA
v_call: TRBV10-3
j_call: TRBJ1-5
clone_size: NA
cdr3_nt: TGTGCCATCAGTGCAGAACAGAACAATCAGCCCCAGCATTTT
cdr3_aa: CAISAEQNNQPQHF

d_call: NA
v_call: TRBV24-1
j_call: TRBJ2-7
clone_size: NA
cdr3_nt: TGTGCCACCAGTGACCAGCGGGTATCGGACGAGCAGTACTTC
cdr3_aa: CATSDQRVSDEQYF

d_call: TRBD2
v_call: TRBV11-3
j_call: TRBJ2-3
clone_size: NA
cdr3_nt: TGTGCCAGCAGCTTTAGGGGCAGCGGGGCGCCAGATACGCAGTATTTT
cdr3_aa: CASSFRGSGAPDTQYF

d_call: TRBD1
v_call: TRBV11-2
j_call: TRBJ1-3
clone_size: NA
cdr3_nt: TGTGCCAGCAGCTTTCCCGGGACAGAGTACGGAAACACCATATATTTT
cdr3_aa: CASSFPGTEYGNTIYF

d_call: NA
v_call: TRBV24-1
j_call: TRBJ1-2
clone_size: NA
cdr3_nt: TGTGCCACCAGTGAACCTACAGGGAACTATGGCTACACCTTC
cdr3_aa: CATSEPTGNYGYTF

d_call: TRBD2
v_call: TRBV7-9
j_call: TRBJ2-3
clone_size: NA
cdr3_nt: TGTGCCAGCAGCGGAATAGCGGGGGGAAACACAGATACGCAGTATTTT
cdr3_aa: CASSGIAGGNTDTQYF

d_call: NA
v_call: TRBV10-2
j_call: TRBJ1-2
clone_size: NA
cdr3_nt: TGCGCCACTAGCACTGAGTATGGCTACACCTTC
cdr3_aa: CATSTEYGYTF

d_call: TRBD2
v_call: TRBV19
j_call: TRBJ2-5
clone_size: NA
cdr3_nt: TGTGCCAGTAGTATAGCGGCTAGCGGGAGTCAAGAGACCCAGTACTTC
cdr3_aa: CASSIAASGSQETQYF

d_call: TRBD1
v_call: TRBV27
j_call: TRBJ1-5
clone_size: NA
cdr3_nt: TGTGCCAGGTTGACAGGGTCCAGCAATCAGCCCCAGCATTTT
cdr3_aa: CARLTGSSNQPQHF

d_call: NA
v_call: TRBV15
j_call: TRBJ1-6
clone_size: few
cdr3_nt: TGTGCCACCAGCAAACAGGGTGACTCACCCCTCCACTTT
cdr3_aa: CATSKQGDSPLHF

d_call: TRBD1
v_call: TRBV5-5
j_call: TRBJ2-7
clone_size: NA
cdr3_nt: TGTGCCAGCAGTTCCGGGACAGGGTACTACGAGCAGTACTTC
cdr3_aa: CASSSGTGYYEQYF

d_call: TRBD1
v_call: TRBV9
j_call: TRBJ1-2
clone_size: NA
cdr3_nt: TGTGCCAGCAGCCGCTCCTCGGACCCGACAGGGGGCGAGAGCTATGGCTACACCTTC
cdr3_aa: CASSRSSDPTGGESYGYTF

d_call: NA
v_call: TRBV19
j_call: TRBJ1-3
clone_size: NA
cdr3_nt: TGTGCCAGTACTCAACCAGGGTTGCCTGGAAACACCATATATTTT
cdr3_aa: CASTQPGLPGNTIYF

d_call: TRBD1
v_call: TRBV18
j_call: TRBJ1-4
clone_size: NA
cdr3_nt: TGTGCCAGCTCAACTCGGACAGGAACTAATGAAAAACTGTTTTTT
cdr3_aa: CASSTRTGTNEKLFF

d_call: TRBD2
v_call: TRBV24-1
j_call: TRBJ2-3
clone_size: NA
cdr3_nt: TGTGCCACCAGTGATTTGCGGCGGGAGTCCACAGATACGCAGTATTTT
cdr3_aa: CATSDLRRESTDTQYF

d_call: TRBD2
v_call: TRBV7-2
j_call: TRBJ2-1
clone_size: NA
cdr3_nt: TGTGCCAGCAGCTTGGGACTAGTGAAGTTCTTC
cdr3_aa: CASSLGLVKFF

d_call: TRBD1
v_call: TRBV14
j_call: TRBJ1-2
clone_size: once
cdr3_nt: TGTGCCAGCAGCCCGGGGACAGCCACTAACTATGGCTACACCTTC
cdr3_aa: CASSPGTATNYGYTF

d_call: NA
v_call: TRBV6-6
j_call: TRBJ2-1
clone_size: NA
cdr3_nt: TGTGCCACCCGAGCCGTAGCGTCCAAAGACAATGAGCAGTTCTTC
cdr3_aa: CATRAVASKDNEQFF

d_call: TRBD1
v_call: TRBV6-5
j_call: TRBJ1-4
clone_size: NA
cdr3_nt: TGTGCCAGCAGCGGTCTCCCCGGGACAGGGGAAAAACTGTTTTTT
cdr3_aa: CASSGLPGTGEKLFF

d_call: NA
v_call: TRBV9
j_call: TRBJ2-1
clone_size: NA
cdr3_nt: TGTGCCAGCAGCCTAATGGTGAATGAGCAGTTCTTC
cdr3_aa: CASSLMVNEQFF

d_call: TRBD1
v_call: TRBV25-1
j_call: TRBJ2-4
clone_size: NA
cdr3_nt: TGTGCCAGCAGTGCCTCGACAGGGAGCCCAAACATTCAGTACTTC
cdr3_aa: CASSASTGSPNIQYF